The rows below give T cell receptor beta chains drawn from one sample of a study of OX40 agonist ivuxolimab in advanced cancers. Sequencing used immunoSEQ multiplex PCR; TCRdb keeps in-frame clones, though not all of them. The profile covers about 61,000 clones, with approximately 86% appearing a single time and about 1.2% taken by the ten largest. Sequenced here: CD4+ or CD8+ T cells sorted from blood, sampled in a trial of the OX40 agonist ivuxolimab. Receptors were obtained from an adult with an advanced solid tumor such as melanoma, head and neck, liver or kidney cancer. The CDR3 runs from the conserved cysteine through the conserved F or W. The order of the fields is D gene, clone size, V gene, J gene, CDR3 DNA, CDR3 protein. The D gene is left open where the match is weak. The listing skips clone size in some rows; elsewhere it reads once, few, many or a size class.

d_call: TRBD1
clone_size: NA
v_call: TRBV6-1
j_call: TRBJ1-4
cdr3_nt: TGTGCCAGCAGAGCAACAGGGGTGGCTAATGAAAAACTGTTTTTT
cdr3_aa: CASRATGVANEKLFF

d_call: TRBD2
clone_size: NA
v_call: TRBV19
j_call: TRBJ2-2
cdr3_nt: TGTGCCAGTAAGCTTAGCGGGTCGAACACCGGGGAGCTGTTTTTT
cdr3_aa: CASKLSGSNTGELFF

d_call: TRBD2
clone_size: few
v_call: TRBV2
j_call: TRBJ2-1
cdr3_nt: TGTGCCAGCAGTGACTGGGGGGGTTCCAATGAGCAGTTCTTC
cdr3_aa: CASSDWGGSNEQFF

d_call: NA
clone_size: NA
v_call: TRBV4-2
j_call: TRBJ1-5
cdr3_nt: TGTGCCAGCAGCTGGGGGAATCAGCCCCAGCATTTT
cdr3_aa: CASSWGNQPQHF

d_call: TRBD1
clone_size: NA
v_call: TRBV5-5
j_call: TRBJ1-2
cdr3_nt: TGTGCCAGCAGCTCAACAGGGGACCCGGCGGGCTATGGCTACACCTTC
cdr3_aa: CASSSTGDPAGYGYTF

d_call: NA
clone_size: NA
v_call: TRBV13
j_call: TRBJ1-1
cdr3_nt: TGTGCCAGCAGCCCCCGGAAAAACACTGAAGCTTTCTTT
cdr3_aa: CASSPRKNTEAFF

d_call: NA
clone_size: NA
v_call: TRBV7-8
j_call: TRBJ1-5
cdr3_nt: TGTGCCAGCAGCTTAGTTGCAGGTTATAGCAATCAGCCCCAGCATTTT
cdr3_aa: CASSLVAGYSNQPQHF

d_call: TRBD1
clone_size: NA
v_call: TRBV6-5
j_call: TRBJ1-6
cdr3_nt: TGTGCCAGCAGTCCAGGGGGGGGACCCCTCCACTTT
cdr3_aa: CASSPGGGPLHF

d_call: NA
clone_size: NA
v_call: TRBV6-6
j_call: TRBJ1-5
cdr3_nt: TGTGCCAGCAGTTACGGGCAGGCCCTCCAGCCCCAGCATTTT
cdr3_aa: CASSYGQALQPQHF

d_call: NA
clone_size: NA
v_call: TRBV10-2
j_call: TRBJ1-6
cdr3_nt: TGCGCCAGCAGTGAGATGAATTCACCCCTCCACTTT
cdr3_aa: CASSEMNSPLHF

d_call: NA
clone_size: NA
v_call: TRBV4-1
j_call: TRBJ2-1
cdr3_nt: TGCGCCAGCAGCCAAGTGGACCTGCTAGTCTACAATGAGCAGTTCTTC
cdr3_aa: CASSQVDLLVYNEQFF